The clone carrying this T cell receptor (beta chain) was picked up a small number of times. The repertoire was sequenced with immunoSEQ multiplex PCR; TCRdb's copy has only in-frame clones and lacks some. The table includes about 160,000 clones, around 84% detected once. CDR3 size: 15 residues. The V gene's germline CDR1 is SSHAT and CDR2 FNYEAQ (reference sequence). V shed 2 bases and J shed 1 base, with 11 bases lying between them. This sample is part of a study of blood T cell repertoires in COVID-19. J is TRBJ2-5 and V is TRBV7-7; D gene unclear. The sequencing input was PBMCs or T cells enriched from blood (not recorded which). The TCR originated in a man in his forties who had recovered from COVID-19. CDR3 loop: CASSLSWSSQETQYF. Written as DNA, the CDR3 is TGTGCCAGCAGCTTAAGTTGGTCTAGCCAAGAGACCCAGTACTTC. Drawing the rest from reference TRBV7-7 and TRBJ2-5, the complete variable domain is GAGVSQSPRYKVTKRGQDVTLRCDPISSHATLYWYQQALGQGPEFLTYFNYEAQPDKSGLPSDRFSAERPEGSISTLTIQRTEQRDSAMYRCASSLSWSSQETQYFGPGTRLLVL.